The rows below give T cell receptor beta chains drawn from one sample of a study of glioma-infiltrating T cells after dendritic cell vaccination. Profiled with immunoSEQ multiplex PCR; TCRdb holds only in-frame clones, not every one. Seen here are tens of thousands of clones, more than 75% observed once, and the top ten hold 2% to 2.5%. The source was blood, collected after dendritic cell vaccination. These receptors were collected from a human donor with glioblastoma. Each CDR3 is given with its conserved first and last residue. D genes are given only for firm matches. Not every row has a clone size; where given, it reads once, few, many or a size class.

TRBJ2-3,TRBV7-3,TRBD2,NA,TGTGCCAGCAGTCCGGGACTAGCGGCAGATACGCAGTATTTT,CASSPGLAADTQYF
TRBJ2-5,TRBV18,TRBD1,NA,TGTGCCAGCTCACCTCCGAGGGGACAGGGTCAAGAGACCCAGTACTTC,CASSPPRGQGQETQYF
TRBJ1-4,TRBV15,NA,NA,TGTGCCACCAGCGATCCGGGACATCGAACTAATGAAAAACTGTTTTTT,CATSDPGHRTNEKLFF
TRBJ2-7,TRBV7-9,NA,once,TGTGCCAGCAGCTTACAAGGGGCCGAGCAGTACTTC,CASSLQGAEQYF
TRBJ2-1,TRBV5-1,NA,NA,TGCGCCAGCAGCTTGTCGTGGGGGCCGAACAATGAGCAGTTCTTC,CASSLSWGPNNEQFF
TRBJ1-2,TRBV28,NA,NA,TGTGCCAGCACCCTAGTACGGCCAGTCAGCAGAACTAACTATGGCTACACCTTC,CASTLVRPVSRTNYGYTF
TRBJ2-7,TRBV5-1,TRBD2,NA,TGCGCCAGCAGTTCTCCGGGACTAGGCATCTACGAGCAGTACTTC,CASSSPGLGIYEQYF
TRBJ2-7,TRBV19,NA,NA,TGTGCCAGTAGTCCGTCAGGGGTCGTATCCTCTTCCTACGAGCAGTACTTC,CASSPSGVVSSSYEQYF
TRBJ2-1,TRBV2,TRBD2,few,TGTGCCAGCAGGAGCGGGAGGTTCGGAGAGCAGTTCTTC,CASRSGRFGEQFF
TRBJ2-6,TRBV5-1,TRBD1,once,TGCGCCAGCAGCAGTGGGACAGCGAGGTTCTCTGGGGCCAACGTCCTGACTTTC,CASSSGTARFSGANVLTF
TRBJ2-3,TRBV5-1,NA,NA,TGCGCCAGCAGCTTGGCCTCGGGGGGCCCAGATACGCAGTATTTT,CASSLASGGPDTQYF
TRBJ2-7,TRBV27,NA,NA,TGTGCCAGCAGTTTGGGCAGTTTCTACGAGCAGTACTTC,CASSLGSFYEQYF
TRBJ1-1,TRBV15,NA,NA,TGTGCCACCAGCAGAGAAGCCCTGAACACTGAAGCTTTCTTT,CATSREALNTEAFF
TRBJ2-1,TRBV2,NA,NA,TGTGCCAGCAGCGGGAGTGAGGGTTCGGAACAGTTCTTC,CASSGSEGSEQFF
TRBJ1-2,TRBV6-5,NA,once,TGTGCCAGCAGTTTCGGGGTCAACTATGGCTACACCTTC,CASSFGVNYGYTF
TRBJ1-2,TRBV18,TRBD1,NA,TGTGCCAGCTCAAATACAGGGGATTATGGCTACACCTTC,CASSNTGDYGYTF
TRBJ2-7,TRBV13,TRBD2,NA,TGTGCCAGCAGCTCAAAAGTGACTAGCGGAACCTACGAGCAGTACTTC,CASSSKVTSGTYEQYF
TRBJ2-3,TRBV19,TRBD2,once,TGTGCCAGTACCGGGGGGGGGAGGGCGACAGATACGCAGTATTTT,CASTGGGRATDTQYF
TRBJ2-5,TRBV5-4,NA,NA,TGTGCCAGCAGCCCGGGACTCGGGTTTCTGAAGACCCAGTACTTC,CASSPGLGFLKTQYF
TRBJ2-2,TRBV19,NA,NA,TGTGCCAGTAGTATCCCCGGGAAAGGCACCGGGGAGCTGTTTTTT,CASSIPGKGTGELFF
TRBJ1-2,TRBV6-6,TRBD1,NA,TGTGCCAGCAGAAGGACAGGGGTAGACTATGGCTACACCTTC,CASRRTGVDYGYTF
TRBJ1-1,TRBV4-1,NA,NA,TGCGCCAGCAGCACCCTAATCCAGGGATACACTGAAGCTTTCTTT,CASSTLIQGYTEAFF
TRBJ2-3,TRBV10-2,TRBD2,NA,TGCGCCAGCATATCCGGGCTAGCGGAAAGCACAGATACGCAGTATTTT,CASISGLAESTDTQYF
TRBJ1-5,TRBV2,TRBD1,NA,TGTGCCACAGGACAGGGGGGGAGCAATCAGCCCCAGCATTTT,CATGQGGSNQPQHF
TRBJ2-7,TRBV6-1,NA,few,TGTGCCAGCAGGCCTAGCCTGGGAGAGCAGTACTTC,CASRPSLGEQYF
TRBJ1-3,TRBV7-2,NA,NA,TGTGCCAGCAGCGCCGGGGGGGGAGCAGGAAACACCATATATTTT,CASSAGGGAGNTIYF
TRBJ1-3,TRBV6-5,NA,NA,TGTGCCAGCACCCCCGGTCACCTTGGTGGAAACACCATATATTTT,CASTPGHLGGNTIYF
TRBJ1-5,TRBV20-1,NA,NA,TGCAGTGTCGGGGGCAATCAGCCCCAGCATTTT,CSVGGNQPQHF
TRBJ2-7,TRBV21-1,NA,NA,TGTGCCAGCAGCGAATCCCGAAAGCGGGCCTCCTACGAGCAGTACTTC,CASSESRKRASYEQYF
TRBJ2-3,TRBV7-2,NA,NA,TGTGCCAGCAGCTCCAGGATGTCGGCAGATACGCAGTATTTT,CASSSRMSADTQYF
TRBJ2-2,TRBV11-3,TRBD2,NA,TGTGCCAGCAGCGGGGGGGGATACACCGGGGAGCTGTTTTTT,CASSGGGYTGELFF
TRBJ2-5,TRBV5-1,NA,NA,TGCGCCAGCCCCACTCAACAGGGAAAAGAGACCCAGTACTTC,CASPTQQGKETQYF
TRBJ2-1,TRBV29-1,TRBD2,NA,TGCAGCGTTGAAGGGACTAGCGGCTACAATGAGCAGTTCTTC,CSVEGTSGYNEQFF
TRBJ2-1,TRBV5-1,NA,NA,TGCGCCAGCAGTCTCGGCGGGACCGACTACAATGAGCAGTTCTTC,CASSLGGTDYNEQFF
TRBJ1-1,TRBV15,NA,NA,TGTGCCACCAGCGCCCGAGGCAGGAACACTGAAGCTTTCTTT,CATSARGRNTEAFF
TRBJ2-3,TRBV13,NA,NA,TGTGCCAGCAGCCCATTCACAGATACGCAGTATTTT,CASSPFTDTQYF
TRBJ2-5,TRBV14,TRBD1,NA,TGTGCCAGCAGCCAAGTACAGGGGGTTGGAGAGACCCAGTACTTC,CASSQVQGVGETQYF
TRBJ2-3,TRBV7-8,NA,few,TGTGCCAGCAGCTTAGGGGAGTGGGATACGCAGTATTTT,CASSLGEWDTQYF
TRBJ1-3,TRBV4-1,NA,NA,TGCGCCAGCAGCCTCGGGGGGGGAGGGGCAGATGGAAACACCATATATTTT,CASSLGGGGADGNTIYF
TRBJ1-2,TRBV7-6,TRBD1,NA,TGTGCCAGCAGCGGGGCTGGGACAGGGGGTCCTGGCTACACCTTC,CASSGAGTGGPGYTF
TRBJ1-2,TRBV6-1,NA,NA,TGTGCCAGCAGTGAAGAGGGGTTGGGGGCTTCTAACTATGGCTACACCTTC,CASSEEGLGASNYGYTF
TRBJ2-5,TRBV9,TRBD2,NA,TGTGCCAGCAGCGTAGGGACTAGCGGGGGCGAGACCCAGTACTTC,CASSVGTSGGETQYF
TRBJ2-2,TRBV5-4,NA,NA,TGTGCCAGCAGCCTCGGAGGTCCGGCAACGTTACTCGGGGAGCTGTTTTTT,CASSLGGPATLLGELFF
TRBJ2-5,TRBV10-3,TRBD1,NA,TGTGCCATCAGGGGGGACAGGGGGGGACAAGAGACCCAGTACTTC,CAIRGDRGGQETQYF
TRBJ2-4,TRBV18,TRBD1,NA,TGTGCCAGCACCAGACAGGGGATAGGGGAAAACATTCAGTACTTC,CASTRQGIGENIQYF
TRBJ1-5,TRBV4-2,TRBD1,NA,TGTGCCAGCAGCCAAGATCCAGGGGGCATTTATAGCAATCAGCCCCAGCATTTT,CASSQDPGGIYSNQPQHF
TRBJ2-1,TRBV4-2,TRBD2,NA,TGTGCCAGCAGCCAAGCACTAGCGGAAAACAATGAGCAGTTCTTC,CASSQALAENNEQFF
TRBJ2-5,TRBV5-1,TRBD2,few,TGCGCCAGCAGCTTACTAGCGGGAGGAGAGACCCAGTACTTC,CASSLLAGGETQYF